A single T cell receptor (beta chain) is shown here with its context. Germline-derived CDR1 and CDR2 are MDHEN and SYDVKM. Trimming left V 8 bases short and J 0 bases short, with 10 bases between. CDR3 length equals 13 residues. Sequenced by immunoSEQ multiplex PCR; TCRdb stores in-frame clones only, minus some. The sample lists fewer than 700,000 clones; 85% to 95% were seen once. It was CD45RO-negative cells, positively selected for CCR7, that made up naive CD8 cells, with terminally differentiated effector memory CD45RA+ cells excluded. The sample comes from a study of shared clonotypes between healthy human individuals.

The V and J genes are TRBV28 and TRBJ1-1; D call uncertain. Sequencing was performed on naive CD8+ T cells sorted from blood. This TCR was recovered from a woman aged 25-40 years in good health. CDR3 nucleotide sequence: TGTGCCAGCCGTTCCGGGCTGAACACTGAAGCTTTCTTT. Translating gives CASRSGLNTEAFF.